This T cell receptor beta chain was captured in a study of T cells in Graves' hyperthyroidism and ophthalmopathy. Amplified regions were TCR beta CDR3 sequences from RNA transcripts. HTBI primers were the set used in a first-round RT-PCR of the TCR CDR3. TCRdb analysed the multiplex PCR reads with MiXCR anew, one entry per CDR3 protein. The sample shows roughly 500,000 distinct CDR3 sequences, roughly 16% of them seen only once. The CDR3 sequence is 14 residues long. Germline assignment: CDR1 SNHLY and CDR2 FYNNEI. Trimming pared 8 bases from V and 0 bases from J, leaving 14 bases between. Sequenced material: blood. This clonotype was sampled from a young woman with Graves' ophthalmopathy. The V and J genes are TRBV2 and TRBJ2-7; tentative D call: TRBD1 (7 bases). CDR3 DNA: TGTGCCAGCCGCGGGACAGCCCTCTCCTACGAGCAGTACTTC. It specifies CASRGTALSYEQYF. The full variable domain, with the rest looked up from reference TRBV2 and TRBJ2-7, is EPEVTQTPSHQVTQMGQEVILRCVPISNHLYFYWYRQILGQKVEFLVSFYNNEISEKSEIFDDQFSVERPDGSNFTLKIRSTKLEDSAMYFCASRGTALSYEQYFGPGTRLTVT.